Following are 16 T cell receptor beta chains from one sample sequenced in a study of regulatory T cells in long-lasting Graves disease. According to the study, TCR beta libraries were built with iRepertoire HTBI primers and CDR3-region Arm-PCR. TCRdb itself ran the multiplex PCR reads through MiXCR, one entry per CDR3 protein. The table shows 500,000 or so distinct CDR3 sequences, with about 15% occurring only once. As to time point: newly diagnosed GD, antithyroid drugs for less than 3 months. Researchers made the TCR library from RNA that was extracted from PBMCs. These data were also filed under a second study, of T cells in Graves' hyperthyroidism and ophthalmopathy.

This material consisted of peripheral blood mononuclear cells (PBMCs), taken at new diagnosis, from a patient treated with antithyroid drugs. The receptors derive from a woman aged 40 to 65 with Graves disease.

This clonotype was detected only a few times. This rearrangement joins TRBV6-1 to TRBJ2-7; either TRBD1 or TRBD2 may supply D (5 bases each). In germline, CDR1 is MNHNS, CDR2 SASEGT. The CDR3 is made up of 15 amino acids. Trimming took 2 bases from V and 5 from J, leaving 16 bases between them. The CDR3 DNA reads as TGTGCCAGCAGTGAAAGTGGGGCAGGGAGACACGAGCAGTACTTC. It is translated as CASSESGAGRHEQYF.

This clonotype was detected only a few times. This chain joins TRBV19 and TRBJ2-7; D is perhaps TRBD2 (6 bases). The CDR3 runs 14 residues. Trimming removed 6 bases from V and 2 bases from J, with 14 bases in between. The germline CDR1 and CDR2 sequences are LNHDA and SQIVND (reference sequence). CDR3 in amino acids: CASSPAVAAYEQYF. The DNA for the CDR3 is TGTGCCAGTAGCCCTGCAGTAGCGGCCTACGAGCAGTACTTC.

This clonotype was counted between two and nine times. This chain uses TRBV18 with TRBJ1-5; possible D gene TRBD1, 6 bases. The germline CDR1 and CDR2 sequences are KGHSH and LQKENI. Trimming shortened V by 2 bases and J by 3 bases, and 8 bases separated the two germline ends. This CDR3 is built from 14 residues. The CDR3 loop is CASSPSGVNQPQHF. The CDR3 DNA sequence: TGTGCCAGCTCACCATCAGGGGTCAATCAGCCCCAGCATTTT.

This clonotype appeared a few times. The chain is built from TRBV9 and TRBJ1-1; D remains ambiguous. V was cut by 4 bases and J by 7 bases, with 17 bases left in between. The CDR3 covers 14 residues. Germline V gives CDR1 SGDLS, CDR2 YYNGEE. CDR3 loop: CASSPSPRGDEAFF. CDR3 DNA sequence: TGTGCCAGCAGCCCAAGCCCTCGAGGTGATGAAGCTTTCTTT. The whole variable domain, remainder taken from reference TRBV9 and TRBJ1-1, is DSGVTQTPKHLITATGQRVTLRCSPRSGDLSVYWYQQSLDQGLQFLIQYYNGEERAKGNILERFSAQQFPDLHSELNLSSLELGDSALYFCASSPSPRGDEAFFGQGTRLTVV.

This clonotype was observed at least ten times. The V and J genes are TRBV27 and TRBJ2-3, with D perhaps TRBD2 (7 bases). The CDR3 extends over 16 amino acids. V shed 3 bases and J shed 2 bases, with 15 bases lying between them. Germline V gene sequence: CDR1 MNHEY, CDR2 SMNVEV (reference sequence). CDR3 region: CASSFIGRGPTDTQYF. CDR3 DNA: TGTGCCAGCAGTTTTATCGGGCGGGGGCCCACAGATACGCAGTATTTT.

This clonotype was detected a few times. This sequence joins TRBV12-3 or TRBV12-4 and TRBJ2-7, with D uncertain. Trimming cost V 2 bases and J 0 bases, with 8 bases left between them. There are 14 residues in the CDR3. CDR3 region: CASSLRRNSYEQYF. The CDR3 DNA reads TGTGCCAGCAGTTTACGACGCAACTCCTACGAGCAGTACTTC.

Notes on this clonotype: A much larger clone differs by one base, so this may be a read error. This sequence joins TRBV13 and TRBJ2-5; tentative D call: TRBD1 (6 bases). There are 16 residues in the CDR3. With 3 bases removed from V and 3 bases from J, the gap between germline ends came to 17 bases. The germline V gene encodes CDR1 PRHDT and CDR2 FYEKMQ (reference sequence). CDR3 bases: TGTGCCAGCAGCTTGTCGAGGGGGATGGGAGAAGAGACCCAGTACTTC. Residues: CASSLSRGMGEETQYF.

The rearrangement uses TRBV6-1 and TRBJ1-1, with TRBD1 as a possible D gene (5 bases). The germline gives CDR1 MNHNS, CDR2 SASEGT. The V and J ends lost 10 bases and 2 bases respectively, with 11 bases between them. The CDR3 has 12 residues. DNA for the CDR3: TGTGCCACCCGGAGGGGTAACACTGAAGCTTTCTTT. Translating it yields CATRRGNTEAFF.

The chain carries TRBV27 and TRBJ2-2; D remains ambiguous. V was clipped by 4 bases and J by 6 bases, with 9 bases between them. This CDR3 has 13 amino acids. CDR1 MNHEY and CDR2 SMNVEV come from the germline V gene (reference sequence). The CDR3 region is CASSSAIAGELFF. Here the CDR3 DNA reads TGTGCCAGCAGTTCGGCTATCGCCGGGGAGCTGTTTTTT.

As regards this clonotype: A much more abundant neighbour one base away suggests this may be a read error. The CDR3 carries no conserved terminal phenylalanine or tryptophan, so it likely arises from a read error. The CDR3, as DNA: TGTGCCAGCAGTCCCCTCGGGACAGGGGGCGTGAGGGTGGCTTTCCTT. Translation gives CASSPLGTGGVRVAFL. The chain is built from TRBV28 and TRBJ1-1; TRBD1 matches 12 bases. The germline CDR1 and CDR2 sequences are MDHEN and SYDVKM. This CDR3 has 16 residues. Trimming at V came to 5 bases and at J to 11 bases, leaving 15 bases not matched to a gene.

There are a few counts of this clonotype. The chain employs TRBV29-1 and TRBJ1-1; D is unclear. V was clipped by 5 bases and J by 1 base, with 5 bases between them. CDR3 size: 11 residues. Germline loops: CDR1 SQVTM, CDR2 ANQGSEA. This CDR3 is CSVTENTEAFF. CDR3 sequence (DNA): TGCAGCGTTACGGAGAACACTGAAGCTTTCTTT.

This chain connects TRBV6-2 or TRBV6-3 to TRBJ1-2; D is uncertain. The CDR3 totals 14 residues. V lost 4 bases, J lost 1 base, and 10 bases lay in between. Per the germline V gene, CDR1 is MNHEY and CDR2 is SVGEGT. The CDR3 nucleotides are TGTGCCAGCAGTTTCGAGAGCCTTAACTATGGCTACACCTTC. This translates into CASSFESLNYGYTF.

This clonotype occurred a few times. The chain uses TRBV5-1 and TRBJ2-2, with 10 bases aligning to TRBD1. CDR3 length equals 19 residues. The germline gives CDR1 SGHRS, CDR2 YFSETQ. J lost 2 bases, V lost 0 bases, and 10 bases had no gene match. CDR3 in DNA: TGCGCCAGCAGCTTGGATTGGCGACAGGGGGCTACTAACACCGGGGAGCTGTTTTTT. Translation gives CASSLDWRQGATNTGELFF.

This clonotype was found many times. This sequence joins TRBV27 and TRBJ1-1; D not certain. This CDR3 has 12 residues. Germline V gene sequence: CDR1 MNHEY, CDR2 SMNVEV (reference sequence). Between the trimmed V and J ends, which lost 4 bases and 4 bases, there was a span of 7 bases. The DNA of the CDR3 is TGTGCCAGCAGTTCCATGGGCACTGAAGCTTTCTTT. Its protein is CASSSMGTEAFF.

V usage is TRBV19 and J usage is TRBJ1-5, with TRBD1 matching 10 bases. The CDR3 is made up of 14 amino acids. Per germline, CDR1 LNHDA and CDR2 SQIVND (reference sequence). The V gene end was trimmed by 3 bases and the J gene end by 7 bases; junction bases not matched to a gene: 3. CDR3 sequence reads: CASSMTGGGQPQHF. The CDR3 DNA reads TGTGCCAGTAGTATGACAGGGGGCGGGCAGCCCCAGCATTTT.

This clonotype was observed a few times. A clone one base away is much larger, so this may be a read error. This chain joins TRBV20-1 and TRBJ2-5; the match to TRBD2 covers 8 bases. The J segment lost 5 bases and the V segment lost 3 bases, leaving 2 bases of the junction unmatched. The CDR3 runs 12 residues. The germline gives CDR1 DFQATT, CDR2 SNEGSKA (reference sequence). The CDR3 sequence is CSASGGDETQYF. The CDR3, as DNA: TGCAGTGCTAGCGGGGGGGATGAGACCCAGTACTTC.